This passage covers 26 T cell receptor beta chains from one sample sequenced in a study of T cells in localized non-small cell lung cancer. Produced via immunoSEQ multiplex PCR; TCRdb's table is partial and in-frame only. The sample comprises 30,000 to 35,000 clones, about 89% of which are singletons, and roughly 2.9% rests with the top ten. This sample comprised peripheral blood, obtained before any cancer treatment. All receptors derive from a female donor over 55 with stage I lung adenocarcinoma.

This sequence joins TRBV19 and TRBJ2-2; TRBD2 matches 10 bases. CDR1 and CDR2 (germline): LNHDA, SQIVND (reference sequence). This CDR3 is 15 amino acids long. Trimming took 9 bases from V and 4 from J; bases not matched to a gene: 8. The CDR3 region has the DNA TGTGCCAGCAGACTAGCGGGCCTATTCACCGGGGAGCTGTTTTTT. The encoded protein is CASRLAGLFTGELFF.

The rearrangement uses TRBV5-1 and TRBJ1-1; a possible D gene is TRBD1 (5 bases). Germline V gene sequence: CDR1 SGHRS, CDR2 YFSETQ. This CDR3 is 15 amino acids long. V shed 0 bases and J shed 4 bases, with 13 bases lying between them. The chain's CDR3 is CASSLERGEGTEAFF. CDR3 nucleotides: TGCGCCAGCAGCTTGGAAAGGGGCGAGGGCACTGAAGCTTTCTTT.

The chain has TRBV7-2 and TRBJ2-1; D might be TRBD2 (5 bases). This CDR3 is built from 15 residues. The germline gives CDR1 SGHTA, CDR2 FQGNSA. Trimming took off 5 bases at V and 10 bases at J, with 21 bases between the two ends. The CDR3 DNA follows: TGTGCCAGCAGCCAACTAGGCCCCACGGCGGGCGAGCAGTTCTTC. Residues: CASSQLGPTAGEQFF.

This chain joins TRBV25-1 and TRBJ1-2; 7 positions agree with TRBD1. Trimming at V came to 4 bases and at J to 7 bases, leaving 6 bases not matched to a gene. This CDR3 is 13 amino acids long. Looked up from germline, CDR1 is MGHDK and CDR2 is SYGVNS. Here the CDR3 reads CASSAGQGVGYTF. The CDR3 DNA is TGTGCCAGCAGTGCCGGGCAGGGGGTTGGCTACACCTTC.

This chain uses TRBV6-5 with TRBJ2-7; D gene uncertain. V shed 4 bases and J shed 0 bases, with 16 bases lying between them. The CDR3 covers 16 residues. CDR1 is MNHEY and CDR2 is SVGAGI in the germline V gene. The CDR3 region is CASSFEVNKNSYEQYF. The CDR3, as DNA: TGTGCCAGCAGTTTCGAGGTCAACAAAAACTCCTACGAGCAGTACTTC.

The chain couples TRBV14 to TRBJ2-7; D not resolved. V gave up 1 base and J gave up 0 bases, with 7 bases separating them. Germline V gene data show CDR1 as SGHDN and CDR2 as FVKESK. The length of the CDR3 is 14 residues. CDR3 DNA: TGTGCCAGCAGCCAAGTCACCAGCTCCTACGAGCAGTACTTC. It translates to CASSQVTSSYEQYF.

CDR3 sequence reads: CASSQSGEGWNEQFF. CDR3 nucleotide sequence: TGCGCCAGCAGCCAAAGCGGGGAGGGTTGGAATGAGCAGTTCTTC. The J gene is TRBJ2-1, the V gene TRBV4-3; 7 nucleotides agree with TRBD2. Losses at the gene ends were 2 bases for V and 7 bases for J; bases not matched to a gene: 8. The CDR3 length is 15 residues. Germline loops: CDR1 LGHNA, CDR2 YSLEER.

The CDR3 sequence: CASSKGLGGAGELFF. The CDR3 nucleotides are TGTGCCAGTAGTAAGGGACTAGGTGGGGCCGGGGAGCTGTTTTTT. The chain carries TRBV19 and TRBJ2-2; 8 nucleotides agree with TRBD2. The J segment lost 6 bases and the V segment lost 4 bases, leaving 7 bases of the junction unmatched. The germline V gene encodes CDR1 LNHDA and CDR2 SQIVND (reference sequence). The CDR3 extends over 15 amino acids.

The chain joins TRBV30 to TRBJ1-1, with a tentative D call TRBD1 (5 bases). This CDR3 is built from 13 residues. Germline V gene lookup returns CDR1 GTSNPN and CDR2 SVGIG (reference sequence). V lost 6 bases to trimming and J lost 5 bases, with 16 bases between them. The CDR3 reads CACPGTESTEAFF. In nucleotides, the CDR3 is TGTGCCTGCCCCGGGACGGAGAGTACTGAAGCTTTCTTT.

This sequence joins TRBV27 and TRBJ2-7; D is possibly TRBD1 (7 bases). Deletions cut 7 bases from V and 4 bases from J, with 20 bases between. The germline gives CDR1 MNHEY, CDR2 SMNVEV (reference sequence). CDR3 length: 15 amino acids. CDR3 protein: CASNRQGGAGYEQYF. The CDR3 nucleotides are TGTGCCAGCAATCGACAGGGTGGGGCGGGGTACGAGCAGTACTTC.

The J gene is TRBJ1-1, the V gene TRBV21-1. TRBV21-1 is shown as a pseudogene. This CDR3 is 14 amino acids long. This CDR3 is CASSKRGRWTEAFF. Written as DNA, the CDR3 is TGTGCCAGCAGCAAACGGGGAAGGTGGACTGAAGCTTTCTTT.

The rearrangement uses TRBV6-1 and TRBJ2-7, with D perhaps given as TRBD1 or TRBD2 (5 bases each). The CDR3 spans 14 residues. V gave up 6 bases and J gave up 7 bases, with 19 bases separating them. Germline V CDR1 and CDR2: MNHNS, SASEGT. The CDR3, as DNA: TGTGCCAGCAGAACCGGATGGCAGGGACGGGAGCAGTACTTC. Protein: CASRTGWQGREQYF.

This chain links TRBV2 with TRBJ2-7, with 8 bases matching TRBD1. The CDR3 spans 13 residues. V gave up 10 bases and J gave up 0 bases; unmatched junction bases: 5. Germline V gene data show CDR1 as SNHLY and CDR2 as FYNNEI. DNA of the CDR3: TGTGCCATAACGGGACAGGACTCCTACGAGCAGTACTTC. This sequence encodes CAITGQDSYEQYF.

This chain connects TRBV11-2 to TRBJ2-7; D not resolved. The CDR3 covers 13 residues. Deletions cut 0 bases from V and 3 bases from J, with 6 bases between. The germline V gene has CDR1 SGHAT and CDR2 FQNNGV. CDR3 in DNA: TGTGCCAGCAGCTTAGAGGGCCTCTACGAGCAGTACTTC. Its translation is CASSLEGLYEQYF.

The genes are TRBV7-9 and TRBJ2-7, with TRBD1 matching 7 bases. Germline V CDR1 and CDR2: SEHNR, FQNEAQ (reference sequence). The CDR3 is 14 amino acids. Trimming took 5 bases from V and 4 from J; bases not matched to a gene: 8. The CDR3, as DNA: TGTGCCAGCAGCCTGACAGGGATGGTTTACGAGCAGTACTTC. Its translation is CASSLTGMVYEQYF.

The genes are TRBV2 and TRBJ2-1; D unclear. This CDR3 is built from 12 residues. V lost 3 bases to trimming and J lost 2 bases, with 2 bases between them. The germline V gene has CDR1 SNHLY and CDR2 FYNNEI. CDR3 bases: TGTGCCAGCAGTGACCCCTACAATGAGCAGTTCTTC. Its translation: CASSDPYNEQFF.

V usage is TRBV5-6 and J usage is TRBJ2-7; tentative D call: TRBD2 (6 bases). This CDR3 is 11 amino acids long. Trimming left V 3 bases short and J 5 bases short, with 6 bases between. Germline V gene data show CDR1 as SGHDT and CDR2 as YYEEEE. The chain's CDR3 is CASSWRDEQYF. CDR3 DNA: TGTGCCAGCAGCTGGAGGGACGAGCAGTACTTC.

J is TRBJ2-2 and V is TRBV15, with D perhaps TRBD1 or TRBD2 (5 bases each). The germline V gene encodes CDR1 LNHNV and CDR2 YYDKDF (reference sequence). This CDR3 spans 14 amino acids. Trimming took off 0 bases at V and 7 bases at J, with 9 bases between the two ends. CDR3: CATSRDGGNGELFF. The DNA for the CDR3 is TGTGCCACCAGCAGAGATGGGGGTAACGGGGAGCTGTTTTTT.

The chain uses TRBV19 and TRBJ1-4; possibly TRBD1 for D (5 bases). This CDR3 has 14 amino acids. CDR1 and CDR2 (germline): LNHDA, SQIVND (reference sequence). The V and J ends lost 6 bases and 6 bases respectively, with 14 bases between them. CDR3 in DNA: TGTGCCAGTAGAGCGGGGGTGCAAGATGAAAAACTGTTTTTT. It encodes CASRAGVQDEKLFF. Drawing the rest from reference TRBV19 and TRBJ1-4, the complete variable domain is DGGITQSPKYLFRKEGQNVTLSCEQNLNHDAMYWYRQDPGQGLRLIYYSQIVNDFQKGDIAEGYSVSREKKESFPLTVTSAQKNPTAFYLCASRAGVQDEKLFFGSGTQLSVL.

The chain employs TRBV2 and TRBJ2-5, with 12 bases lining up with TRBD2. CDR3 length equals 14 residues. V gave up 4 bases and J gave up 4 bases; unmatched junction bases: 1. CDR1 and CDR2 from the germline V gene are SNHLY and FYNNEI. The CDR3 loop reads CASSGLAGVETQYF. The CDR3 nucleotides are TGTGCCAGCAGTGGACTAGCGGGAGTAGAGACCCAGTACTTC.

The chain combines TRBV10-3 with TRBJ1-5, with D unclear. Germline V gene lookup returns CDR1 ENHRY and CDR2 SYGVKD. V was cut by 0 bases and J by 7 bases, with 4 bases left in between. This CDR3 contains 12 residues. The CDR3 DNA follows: TGTGCCATCAGTGAGTCGGACCAGCCCCAGCATTTT. It specifies CAISESDQPQHF.

CDR3 in amino acids: CASSPTGTPGRQFF. The CDR3 nucleotides read TGTGCCAGTAGCCCGACCGGGACACCTGGAAGGCAGTTCTTC. The chain links TRBV19 to TRBJ2-1; tentatively, D is TRBD1 (6 bases). The CDR3 length is 14 residues. Trimming pared 6 bases from V and 12 bases from J, leaving 21 bases between. Per germline, CDR1 LNHDA and CDR2 SQIVND (reference sequence).

V and J are TRBV11-2 and TRBJ1-2, with D unresolved. There are 13 residues in the CDR3. V was trimmed by 5 bases and J by 0 bases, leaving 7 bases between them. CDR1 is SGHAT and CDR2 is FQNNGV in the germline V gene. The CDR3 is CASSPQSNYGYTF. In nucleotides, the CDR3 is TGTGCCAGCAGCCCCCAATCTAACTATGGCTACACCTTC.

This clone has just a few counts. This chain uses TRBV2 with TRBJ1-5, with unresolved D. There are 12 residues in the CDR3. The germline CDR1 and CDR2 sequences are SNHLY and FYNNEI. The V end was cut by 6 bases, the J end by 3 bases, with 6 bases between. The CDR3 coding sequence is TGTGCCAGCAGCGGGCCCAATCAGCCCCAGCATTTT. Translating it yields CASSGPNQPQHF.

The chain employs TRBV18 and TRBJ2-5; D is ambiguous. Germline values: CDR1 KGHSH, CDR2 LQKENI. The length of the CDR3 is 13 residues. V gave up 3 bases and J gave up 5 bases, with 10 bases separating them. DNA of the CDR3: TGTGCCAGCTCACCTCCTCTGAGGGAGACCCAGTACTTC. Translated, it gives CASSPPLRETQYF.

This clone showed up just once. The rearrangement uses TRBV4-3 and TRBJ2-3; D not resolved. V lost 4 bases and J lost 1, with 12 bases in between. This CDR3 is 15 amino acids long. Germline CDR1 LGHNA, CDR2 YSLEER. The CDR3 coding sequence is TGCGCCAGCAGCCGGCAGGCTACAGGCACAGATACGCAGTATTTT. Amino acids: CASSRQATGTDTQYF.